These T cell receptor beta chains were read from a single sample in a study of blood T cell repertoires in COVID-19. Sequenced by immunoSEQ multiplex PCR; TCRdb stores in-frame clones only, minus some. The sample shows about 120,000 clones, approximately 82% of them seen only once. Sequencing input: peripheral blood. These receptors all stem from a man in his 70s with active or convalescent COVID-19. The CDR3 runs from the conserved cysteine through the conserved F or W. A D gene is named only where the DNA matches it firmly. Some rows have no size entry. The others give once, few or many, or a class for an expanded clone.

V gene	J gene	clone size	CDR3 length	D gene	CDR3 DNA	CDR3 protein
TRBV4-3	TRBJ1-4	NA	20	TRBD1	TGCGCCAGCAGCCAAGATCCCCTTGGACAGGGTTTCGCAACTAATGAAAAACTGTTTTTT	CASSQDPLGQGFATNEKLFF
TRBV18	TRBJ1-3	NA	16	TRBD1	TGTGCCAGCTCACCATCGACGACAGGGTCGGGAAACACCATATATTTT	CASSPSTTGSGNTIYF
TRBV4-3	TRBJ1-2	few	16	TRBD1	TGCGCCAGCAGCCACCTGGGGACAGACAAGGTCGGTGGCTACACCTTC	CASSHLGTDKVGGYTF
TRBV11-2	TRBJ1-4	NA	14	NA	TGTGCCAGCAGCTTTCGGTCAACTGGTGAAAAACTGTTTTTT	CASSFRSTGEKLFF
TRBV10-3	TRBJ1-2	NA	13	TRBD1	TGTGCCATCAGTTCCGGACAGGTCGATGGCTACACCTTC	CAISSGQVDGYTF
TRBV5-8	TRBJ1-1	few	16	TRBD1	TGTGCCAGCAGCTACCCGGGACAGGGCGGGGGTACTGAAGCTTTCTTT	CASSYPGQGGGTEAFF
TRBV29-1	TRBJ2-2	few	15	TRBD1	TGCAGCGCCCGAAGAGGGACAGGGGTCACCGGGGAGCTGTTTTTT	CSARRGTGVTGELFF
TRBV5-4	TRBJ2-1	NA	14	TRBD2	TGTGCCAGCAGCCCTCGGGGGGACTGGGGAGGGCAGTTCTTC	CASSPRGDWGGQFF
TRBV11-2	TRBJ2-7	NA	16	TRBD2	TGTGCCAGCAGCCCGGGGGGGGTAGCGGGAGGCCCCGAGCAGTACTTC	CASSPGGVAGGPEQYF
TRBV4-1	TRBJ2-7	few	14	NA	TGCGCCAGCAGCCAAGGGTTAAGGGGTAGAGAGCAGTACTTC	CASSQGLRGREQYF
TRBV9	TRBJ2-1	few	17	NA	TGTGCCAGCAGCGTAGCGGGAGTTGGGTCGGGCTACAATGAGCAGTTCTTC	CASSVAGVGSGYNEQFF
TRBV24-1	TRBJ2-7	few	12	NA	TGTGCCACCAGTGACCCGGGGGGCACCCAGTACTTC	CATSDPGGTQYF
TRBV7-8	TRBJ2-2	NA	15	TRBD1	TGTGCCAGCAGCCCACAGGGGGTGAATACCGGGGAGCTGTTTTTT	CASSPQGVNTGELFF
TRBV7-2	TRBJ1-5	few	14	NA	TGTGCCAGCAGTCTTTATCAGGGAAATCAGCCCCAGCATTTT	CASSLYQGNQPQHF
TRBV6-1	TRBJ1-2	NA	12	TRBD1	TGTGCCAGCAGTGAGACAGGGTATGGCTACACCTTC	CASSETGYGYTF
TRBV2	TRBJ1-5	NA	13	NA	TGTGCCAGCCGTTATAGAGGGAATCAGCCCCAGCATTTT	CASRYRGNQPQHF
TRBV11-3	TRBJ1-2	NA	15	NA	TGTGCCAGCAGCTTAGATGCTGGGACACCCTATGGCTACACCTTC	CASSLDAGTPYGYTF
TRBV5-4	TRBJ1-6	once	15	NA	TGTGCCAGCAGCGTTTGGTTCGGAGAAAATTCACCCCTCCACTTT	CASSVWFGENSPLHF
TRBV9	TRBJ1-6	NA	16	TRBD1	TGTGCCAGCAGCGTAGGTCGAGGGGGCGAGAATTCACCCCTCCACTTT	CASSVGRGGENSPLHF
TRBV2	TRBJ2-3	once	15	TRBD2	TGTGCCAGCAGTGATAGCGGGAGGGCAACAGATACGCAGTATTTT	CASSDSGRATDTQYF
TRBV28	TRBJ2-1	NA	15	TRBD2	TGTGCCAGCAACCCGCTAGCGGGAGTCGGGGATGAGCAGTTCTTC	CASNPLAGVGDEQFF
TRBV9	TRBJ1-1	once	13	TRBD1	TGTGCCAGCAGCGTAGCCGCAGGGGGGCTAGCTTTCTTT	CASSVAAGGLAFF
TRBV28	TRBJ2-7	NA	14	NA	TGTGCCAGCAGTTTAAGTCAGACAGCATACGAGCAGTACTTC	CASSLSQTAYEQYF
TRBV7-2	TRBJ1-2	NA	15	NA	TGTGCCAGCAGCTTAAGTGCGGGTCTCAGCTATGGCTACACCTTC	CASSLSAGLSYGYTF
TRBV18	TRBJ1-1	NA	13	NA	TGTGCCAGCTCACCACCGGCTCATACTGAAGCTTTCTTT	CASSPPAHTEAFF
TRBV21-1	TRBJ1-2	NA	13	NA	TGTGCCAGCAGCGAGGGACAGGGCTATGGCTACACCTTC	CASSEGQGYGYTF
TRBV3-1/TRBV3-2	TRBJ1-6	NA	13	NA	TGTGCCAGCAGCACCCTCCAGGGCTCACCCCTCCACTTT	CASSTLQGSPLHF
TRBV27	TRBJ1-1	NA	14	NA	TGTGCCAGCAGTTTAAGGGGTCGGGTCACTGAAGCTTTCTTT	CASSLRGRVTEAFF
TRBV7-2	TRBJ1-5	NA	15	TRBD1	TGTGCCAGCAGCTCCGGACAGGCAAGCAATCAGCCCCAGCATTTT	CASSSGQASNQPQHF
TRBV3-1/TRBV3-2	TRBJ1-1	NA	16	NA	TGTGCCAGCAAACAGAACGCTCTGGCCTCAACGGGAGAAGCTTTCTTT	CASKQNALASTGEAFF
TRBV24-1	TRBJ2-2	NA	17	TRBD2	TGTGCCACCAGTGATTCTCGTCTAGCGGGAGTAAGCGGGGAGCTGTTTTTT	CATSDSRLAGVSGELFF
TRBV7-2	TRBJ2-4	NA	15	NA	TGTGCCAGCAGCTTAGGGCAGCTCGGGGGAAACATTCAGTACTTC	CASSLGQLGGNIQYF
TRBV5-6	TRBJ2-2	NA	13	NA	TGTGCCAGCAGCTTCGCGGGCACCGGGGAGCTGTTTTTT	CASSFAGTGELFF
TRBV5-1	TRBJ2-1	NA	16	NA	TGCGCCAGCAGCTTGGCTCTGGGGGCCTCGGGGAATGAGCAGTTCTTC	CASSLALGASGNEQFF
TRBV19	TRBJ2-2	NA	16	TRBD1	TGTGCCAGTCGGAACCGGGACAGGGGGAACACCGGGGAGCTGTTTTTT	CASRNRDRGNTGELFF
TRBV18	TRBJ1-2	NA	14	NA	TGTGCCAGCTCAACGGGGATTTCGGACTATGGCTACACCTTC	CASSTGISDYGYTF
TRBV6-5	TRBJ1-4	NA	14	TRBD1	TGTGCCAGCAGCTTGGGACAGGGGAGCGAAAAACTGTTTTTT	CASSLGQGSEKLFF
TRBV29-1	TRBJ1-2	NA	15	TRBD1	TGCAGCGTTGAAGATCCGGGACAGGGAAGGTATGGCTACACCTTC	CSVEDPGQGRYGYTF
TRBV5-5	TRBJ1-2	NA	16	TRBD1	TGTGCCAGCATGCAAGACAGGGGAACAGCCCTCTATGGCTACACCTTC	CASMQDRGTALYGYTF
TRBV12-3/TRBV12-4	TRBJ1-2	NA	12	NA	TGTGCCAGCAGTTTCGAGAGGAACAGGTACACCTTC	CASSFERNRYTF
TRBV3-1/TRBV3-2	TRBJ2-7	NA	13	NA	TGTGCCAGCTATCTAGCCCGCTACTACGAGCAGTACTTC	CASYLARYYEQYF
TRBV5-8	TRBJ1-5	once	15	NA	TGTGCCAGCAGCTTGAGGGGGGGGCGGTATCAGCCCCAGCATTTT	CASSLRGGRYQPQHF
TRBV5-1	TRBJ1-5	few	15	NA	TGCGCCAGCAGCTTGGCCGGTATGGGGGCTCAGCCCCAGCATTTT	CASSLAGMGAQPQHF
TRBV5-1	TRBJ1-6	NA	15	NA	TGCGCCAGCAGCCGCGGGGGCGGGTCGGATTCACCCCTCCACTTT	CASSRGGGSDSPLHF
TRBV3-1/TRBV3-2	TRBJ1-1	NA	14	NA	TGTGCCAGCAGCCAAGAGTTGGCTAACACTGAAGCTTTCTTT	CASSQELANTEAFF
TRBV4-3	TRBJ1-4	NA	15	TRBD1	TGCGCCAGCAGCCAAGAAGGACAGGGTAATGAAAAACTGTTTTTT	CASSQEGQGNEKLFF
TRBV3-1/TRBV3-2	TRBJ2-3	NA	14	NA	TGTGCCAGCAGCCAAGGCAGTCGCACAGATACGCAGTATTTT	CASSQGSRTDTQYF
TRBV19	TRBJ2-2	NA	15	NA	TGTGCCAGTAGATCGGTCGGGGGTTGGACCGGGGAGCTGTTTTTT	CASRSVGGWTGELFF